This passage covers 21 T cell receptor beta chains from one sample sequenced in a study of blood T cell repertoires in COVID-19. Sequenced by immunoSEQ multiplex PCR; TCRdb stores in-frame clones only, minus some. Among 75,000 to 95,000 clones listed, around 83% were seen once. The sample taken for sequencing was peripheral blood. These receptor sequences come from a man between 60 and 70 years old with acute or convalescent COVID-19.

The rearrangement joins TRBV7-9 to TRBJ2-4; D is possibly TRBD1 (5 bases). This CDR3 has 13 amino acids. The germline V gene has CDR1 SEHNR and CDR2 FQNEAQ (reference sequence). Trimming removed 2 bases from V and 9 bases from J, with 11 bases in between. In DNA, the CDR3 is TGTGCCAGCAGCTTATTCCAGGGTACCATTCAGTACTTC. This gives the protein CASSLFQGTIQYF.

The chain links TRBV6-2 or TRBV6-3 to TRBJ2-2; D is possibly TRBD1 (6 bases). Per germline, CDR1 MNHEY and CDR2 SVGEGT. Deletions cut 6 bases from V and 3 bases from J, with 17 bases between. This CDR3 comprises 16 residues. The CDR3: CASSPGTRGDTGELFF. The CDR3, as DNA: TGTGCCAGCAGCCCCGGGACAAGAGGAGACACCGGGGAGCTGTTTTTT.

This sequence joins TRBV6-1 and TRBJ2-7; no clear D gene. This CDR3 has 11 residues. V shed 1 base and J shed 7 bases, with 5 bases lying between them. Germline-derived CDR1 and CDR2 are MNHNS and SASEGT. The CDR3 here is CASSEGREQYF. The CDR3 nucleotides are TGTGCCAGCAGTGAAGGGAGAGAGCAGTACTTC.

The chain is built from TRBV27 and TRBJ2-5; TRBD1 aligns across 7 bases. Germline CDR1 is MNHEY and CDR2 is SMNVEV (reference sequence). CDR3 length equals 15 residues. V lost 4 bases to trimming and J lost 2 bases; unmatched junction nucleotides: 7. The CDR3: CASSWGARGQETQYF. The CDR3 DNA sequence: TGTGCCAGCAGTTGGGGAGCCAGGGGGCAAGAGACCCAGTACTTC.

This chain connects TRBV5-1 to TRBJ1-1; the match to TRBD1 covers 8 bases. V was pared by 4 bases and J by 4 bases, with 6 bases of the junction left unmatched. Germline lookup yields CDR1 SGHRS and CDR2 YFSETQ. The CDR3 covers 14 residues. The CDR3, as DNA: TGCGCCAGCAGCAGGGGACAGGCTGGCACTGAAGCTTTCTTT. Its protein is CASSRGQAGTEAFF.

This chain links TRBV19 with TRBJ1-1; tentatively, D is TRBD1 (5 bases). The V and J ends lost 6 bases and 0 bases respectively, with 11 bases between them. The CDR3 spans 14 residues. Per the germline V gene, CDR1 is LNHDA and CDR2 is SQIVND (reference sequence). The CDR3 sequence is CASRLDTMNTEAFF. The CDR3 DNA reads TGTGCCAGTAGATTGGACACTATGAACACTGAAGCTTTCTTT.

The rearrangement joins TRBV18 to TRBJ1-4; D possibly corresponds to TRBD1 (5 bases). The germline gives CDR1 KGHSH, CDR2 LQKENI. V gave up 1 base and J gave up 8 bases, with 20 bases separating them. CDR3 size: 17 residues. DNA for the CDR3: TGTGCCAGCTCACCACTCCAACCGCAGGGTGGTAGCGAAAAACTGTTTTTT. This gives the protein CASSPLQPQGGSEKLFF.

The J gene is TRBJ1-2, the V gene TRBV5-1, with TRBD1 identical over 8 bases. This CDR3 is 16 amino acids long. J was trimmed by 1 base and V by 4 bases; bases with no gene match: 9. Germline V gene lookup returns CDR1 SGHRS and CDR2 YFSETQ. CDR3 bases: TGCGCCAGCAGCGTAGACAGGGGCTTCAATAACTATGGCTACACCTTC. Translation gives CASSVDRGFNNYGYTF.

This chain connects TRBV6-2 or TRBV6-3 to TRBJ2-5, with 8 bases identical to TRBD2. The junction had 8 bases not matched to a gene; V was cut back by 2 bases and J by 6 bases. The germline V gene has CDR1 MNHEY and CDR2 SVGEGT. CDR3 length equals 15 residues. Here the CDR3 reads CASSYAGRGGKTQYF. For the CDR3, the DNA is TGTGCCAGCAGTTACGCAGGACGGGGGGGGAAGACCCAGTACTTC.

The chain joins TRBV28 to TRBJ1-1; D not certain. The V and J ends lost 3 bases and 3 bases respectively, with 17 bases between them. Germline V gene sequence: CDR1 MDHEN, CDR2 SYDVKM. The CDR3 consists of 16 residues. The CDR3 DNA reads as TGTGCCAGCAGTTTGGCCCGCCTCGGGGAGTACACTGAAGCTTTCTTT. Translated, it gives CASSLARLGEYTEAFF. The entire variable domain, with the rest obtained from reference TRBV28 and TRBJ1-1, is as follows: DVKVTQSSRYLVKRTGEKVFLECVQDMDHENMFWYRQDPGLGLRLIYFSYDVKMKEKGDIPEGYSVSREKKERFSLILESASTNQTSMYLCASSLARLGEYTEAFFGQGTRLTVV.

CDR3 region: CASSLVSGGGSPLHF. CDR3 DNA sequence: TGTGCCAGCAGCTTAGTTTCAGGGGGCGGTTCACCCCTCCACTTT. The chain couples TRBV7-8 to TRBJ1-6; 8 bases are a match to TRBD1. Trimming removed 1 base from V and 9 bases from J; junction bases left unmatched: 5. CDR3 length: 15 amino acids. In germline, CDR1 is SGHVS, CDR2 FQNEAQ.

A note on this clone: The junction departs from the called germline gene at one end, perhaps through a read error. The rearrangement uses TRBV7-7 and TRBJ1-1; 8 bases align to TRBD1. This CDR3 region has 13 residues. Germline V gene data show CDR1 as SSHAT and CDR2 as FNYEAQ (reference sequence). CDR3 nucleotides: TGTGCTAGCAGCTTAACACAGGGGGAACGGGCTTTCTTT. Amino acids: CASSLTQGERAFF.

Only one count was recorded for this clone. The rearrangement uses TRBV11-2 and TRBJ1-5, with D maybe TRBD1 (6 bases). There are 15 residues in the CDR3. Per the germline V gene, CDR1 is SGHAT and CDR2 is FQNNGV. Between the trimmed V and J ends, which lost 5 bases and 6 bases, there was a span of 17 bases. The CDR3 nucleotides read TGTGCCAGCAGCCCAGGGGTGTGGGGCCCTCAGCCCCAGCATTTT. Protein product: CASSPGVWGPQPQHF.

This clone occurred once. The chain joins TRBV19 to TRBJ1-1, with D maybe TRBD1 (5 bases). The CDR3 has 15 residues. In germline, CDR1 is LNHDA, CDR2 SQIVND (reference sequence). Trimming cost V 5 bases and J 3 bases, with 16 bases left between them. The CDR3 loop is CASSPGGGRDTEAFF. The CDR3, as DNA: TGTGCCAGTAGTCCCGGGGGGGGTAGGGACACTGAAGCTTTCTTT.

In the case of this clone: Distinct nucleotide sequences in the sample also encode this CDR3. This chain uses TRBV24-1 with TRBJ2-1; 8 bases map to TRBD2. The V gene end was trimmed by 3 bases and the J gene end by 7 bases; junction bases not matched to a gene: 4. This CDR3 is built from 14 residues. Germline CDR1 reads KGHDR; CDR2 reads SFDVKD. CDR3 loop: CATSDRTGGNEQFF. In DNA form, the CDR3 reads TGTGCCACCAGTGATAGGACGGGAGGGAATGAGCAGTTCTTC.

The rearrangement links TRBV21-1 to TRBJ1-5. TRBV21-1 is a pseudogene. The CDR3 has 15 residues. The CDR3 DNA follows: TGTGCCAGCAGCAAAGTGCGCGGGACCCGACAGCCCCAGCATTTT. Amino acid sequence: CASSKVRGTRQPQHF.

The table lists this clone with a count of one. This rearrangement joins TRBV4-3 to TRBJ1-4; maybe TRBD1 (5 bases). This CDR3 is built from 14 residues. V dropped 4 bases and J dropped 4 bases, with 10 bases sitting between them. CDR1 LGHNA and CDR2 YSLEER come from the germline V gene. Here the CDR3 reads CASSPGGNNEKLFF. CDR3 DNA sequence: TGCGCCAGCAGCCCGGGGGGGAATAATGAAAAACTGTTTTTT.

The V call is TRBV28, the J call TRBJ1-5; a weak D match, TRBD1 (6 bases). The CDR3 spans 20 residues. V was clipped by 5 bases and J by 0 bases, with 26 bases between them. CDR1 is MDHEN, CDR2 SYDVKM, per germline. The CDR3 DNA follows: TGTGCCAGCAGTCCCTATATTTACCGGGACAACCTAAATAGCAATCAGCCCCAGCATTTT. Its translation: CASSPYIYRDNLNSNQPQHF.

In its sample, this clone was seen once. CDR3 sequence: CASSFRDNYNEQFF. The DNA for the CDR3 is TGTGCCAGCAGCTTCCGGGACAACTACAATGAGCAGTTCTTC. The genes are TRBV7-9 and TRBJ2-1; D is perhaps TRBD1 (6 bases). Germline CDR1 SEHNR, CDR2 FQNEAQ (reference sequence). The CDR3 has 14 residues. V dropped 3 bases and J dropped 3 bases, with 9 bases sitting between them.

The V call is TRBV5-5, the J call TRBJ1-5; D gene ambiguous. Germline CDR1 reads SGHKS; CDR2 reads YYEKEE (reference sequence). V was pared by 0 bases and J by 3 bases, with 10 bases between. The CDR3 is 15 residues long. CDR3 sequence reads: CASSLVPETNQPQHF. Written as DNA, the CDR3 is TGTGCCAGCAGCTTGGTGCCAGAAACCAATCAGCCCCAGCATTTT.

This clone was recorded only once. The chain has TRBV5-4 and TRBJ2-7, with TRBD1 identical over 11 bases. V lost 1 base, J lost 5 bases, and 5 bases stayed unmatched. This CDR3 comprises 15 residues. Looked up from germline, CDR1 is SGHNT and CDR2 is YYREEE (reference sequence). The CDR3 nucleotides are TGTGCCAGCAGCTTGTATGGACAGGGGGCCCACGAGCAGTACTTC. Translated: CASSLYGQGAHEQYF.